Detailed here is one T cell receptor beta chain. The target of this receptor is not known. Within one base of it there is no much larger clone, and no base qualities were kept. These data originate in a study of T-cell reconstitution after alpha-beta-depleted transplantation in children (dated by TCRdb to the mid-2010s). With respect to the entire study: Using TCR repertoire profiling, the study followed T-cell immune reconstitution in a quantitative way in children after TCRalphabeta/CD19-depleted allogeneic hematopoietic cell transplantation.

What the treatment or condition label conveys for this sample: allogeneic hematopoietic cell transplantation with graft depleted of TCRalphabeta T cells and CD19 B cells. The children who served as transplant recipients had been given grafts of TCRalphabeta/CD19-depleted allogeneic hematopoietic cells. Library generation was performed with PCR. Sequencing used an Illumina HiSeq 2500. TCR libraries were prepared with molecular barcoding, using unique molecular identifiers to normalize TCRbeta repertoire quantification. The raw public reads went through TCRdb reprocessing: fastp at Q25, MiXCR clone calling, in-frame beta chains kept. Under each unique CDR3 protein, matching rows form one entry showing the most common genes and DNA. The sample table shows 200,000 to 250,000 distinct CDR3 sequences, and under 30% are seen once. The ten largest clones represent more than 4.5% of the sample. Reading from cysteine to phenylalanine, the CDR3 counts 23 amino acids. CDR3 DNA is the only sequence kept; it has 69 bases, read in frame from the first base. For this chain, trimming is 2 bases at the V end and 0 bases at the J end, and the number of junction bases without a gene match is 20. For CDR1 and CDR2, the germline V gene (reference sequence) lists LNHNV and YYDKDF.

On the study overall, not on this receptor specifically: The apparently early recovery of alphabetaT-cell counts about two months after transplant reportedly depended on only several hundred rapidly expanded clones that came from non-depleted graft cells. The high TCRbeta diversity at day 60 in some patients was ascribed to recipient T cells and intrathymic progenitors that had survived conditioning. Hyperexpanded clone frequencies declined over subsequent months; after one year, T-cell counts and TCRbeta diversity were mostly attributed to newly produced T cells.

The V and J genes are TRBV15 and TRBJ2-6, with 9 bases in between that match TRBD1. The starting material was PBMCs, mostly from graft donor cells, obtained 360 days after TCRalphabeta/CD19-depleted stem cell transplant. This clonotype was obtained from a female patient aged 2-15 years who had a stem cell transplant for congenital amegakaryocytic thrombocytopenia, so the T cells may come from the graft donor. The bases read TGTGCCACCAGCAGACCTTCTAAGACCACGGGACAGGGTCTGAGCTCTGGGGCCAACGTCCTGACTTTC. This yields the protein CATSRPSKTTGQGLSSGANVLTF.